Below, 18 T cell receptor beta chains from the same sample are listed, as sequenced in a study of control samples from healthy donors and cancer patients (dated by TCRdb to the early 2020s). The library came from the immunoSEQ multiplex PCR assay. Here the immuneACCESS table is served through TCRdb, limited to in-frame sequences with V and J called. Missing clones are a known gap in these copies; in checked studies unresolved V genes cover under half, and the rest lacks a known reason. For this sample there are under 450,000 clones; 80% to 95% appear just once. Roughly 6.4% of the sample is held by the ten biggest clonotypes. Sample: PBMCs. These receptors all stem from a man aged 35 to 55 with head and neck cancer.

The V call is TRBV28, the J call TRBJ1-4; 7 bases are shared with TRBD1. V was clipped by 5 bases and J by 7 bases; unmatched bases: 10. The CDR3 covers 15 residues. Germline V gene sequence: CDR1 MDHEN, CDR2 SYDVKM. Here the CDR3 DNA reads TGTGCCAGCAGTCGAACAGGGGTCGAAGCTGAAAAACTGTTTTTT. It encodes CASSRTGVEAEKLFF.

J is TRBJ2-3 and V is TRBV4-2; 10 nucleotides agree with TRBD2. Per germline, CDR1 LGHNA and CDR2 YNFKEQ. Losses at the gene ends were 4 bases for V and 2 bases for J; bases not matched to a gene: 9. The CDR3 has 17 residues. Written as DNA, the CDR3 is TGTGCCAGCAGCCCTTCTCAGCGGGGGGGAAACACAGATACGCAGTATTTT. Its translation is CASSPSQRGGNTDTQYF.

The rearrangement links TRBV6-2 or TRBV6-3 to TRBJ2-2; 7 nucleotides match TRBD2. This CDR3 is 16 amino acids long. The V gene's germline CDR1 is MNHEY and CDR2 SVGEGT. Trimming took 5 bases from V and 1 from J; bases not matched to a gene: 7. This CDR3 is CASSRQTSRNTGELFF. CDR3 coding DNA: TGTGCCAGCAGTCGGCAGACTAGCCGGAACACCGGGGAGCTGTTTTTT.

The chain combines TRBV6-4 with TRBJ2-5; the D gene is possibly TRBD2 (5 bases). This CDR3 comprises 13 residues. The ends were cut back, 8 bases at V and 6 bases at J, with 16 bases in the middle. Germline lookup yields CDR1 MRHNA and CDR2 SNTAGT. CDR3 loop: CASSEEEGKTQYF. CDR3 sequence (DNA): TGTGCCAGCTCCGAGGAGGAAGGAAAGACCCAGTACTTC.

CDR3 loop: CASSPSGQTTNEKLFF. The CDR3 DNA follows: TGTGCCAGCAGCCCCTCGGGACAGACGACTAATGAAAAACTGTTTTTT. The rearrangement links TRBV11-2 to TRBJ1-4; 7 positions agree with TRBD1. Germline V CDR1 and CDR2: SGHAT, FQNNGV. There are 16 residues in the CDR3. The junction had 8 bases not matched to a gene; V was cut back by 5 bases and J by 2 bases.

The chain uses TRBV5-1 and TRBJ2-5; TRBD1 aligns across 9 bases. V gave up 2 bases and J gave up 5 bases; unmatched junction bases: 4. The CDR3 extends over 14 amino acids. Germline V gene data show CDR1 as SGHRS and CDR2 as YFSETQ. CDR3 region: CASSLTGGRETQYF. As DNA, the CDR3 is TGCGCCAGCAGCTTAACAGGGGGCAGGGAGACCCAGTACTTC.

This clone was seen just once. The V gene is TRBV5-1, the J gene TRBJ2-2; D remains ambiguous. V lost 4 bases and J lost 2, with 24 bases in between. There are 19 residues in the CDR3. Germline V gives CDR1 SGHRS, CDR2 YFSETQ. The CDR3 loop is CASSVGAAGRTPNTGELFF. CDR3 in DNA: TGCGCCAGCAGCGTGGGCGCGGCCGGACGGACCCCAAACACCGGGGAGCTGTTTTTT.

This clone was seen only once. This chain links TRBV28 with TRBJ2-7; possibly TRBD1 for D (6 bases). The CDR3 extends over 15 amino acids. With 4 bases removed from V and 3 bases from J, the gap between germline ends came to 16 bases. Germline V CDR1 and CDR2: MDHEN, SYDVKM. The CDR3 reads CASSSGVWTVYEQYF. The CDR3 DNA reads TGTGCCAGCAGTTCTGGTGTTTGGACAGTCTACGAGCAGTACTTC.

This chain joins TRBV28 and TRBJ2-2; D gene ambiguous. Trimming pared 7 bases from V and 6 bases from J, leaving 6 bases between. The length of the CDR3 is 11 residues. From germline, CDR1 is MDHEN and CDR2 SYDVKM. The CDR3 protein is CASNEPGELFF. Written as DNA, the CDR3 is TGTGCCAGCAATGAGCCCGGGGAGCTGTTTTTT.

The chain has TRBV29-1 and TRBJ2-1, with D possibly being TRBD1 (5 bases). The CDR3 sequence is 13 residues long. The germline V and J ends were trimmed by 0 bases and 10 bases, with 13 bases remaining between them. Germline V gene sequence: CDR1 SQVTM, CDR2 ANQGSEA. The CDR3 sequence is CSVEDLRVREQFF. The CDR3 bases are TGCAGCGTTGAAGATCTCAGGGTACGCGAGCAGTTCTTC.

The chain links TRBV6-2 or TRBV6-3 to TRBJ1-1; D possibly corresponds to TRBD1 (6 bases). Trimming removed 2 bases from V and 4 bases from J, with 11 bases in between. Germline V gene lookup returns CDR1 MNHEY and CDR2 SVGEGT. This CDR3 spans 14 amino acids. The CDR3 is CASSYTGRSTEAFF. The CDR3 DNA follows: TGTGCCAGCAGTTACACAGGGAGAAGCACTGAAGCTTTCTTT.

The chain joins TRBV21-1 to TRBJ1-4; the tabulated D call, TRBD1, remains unverified against the DNA. TRBV21-1 is designated a pseudogene. The CDR3 totals 16 residues. Here the CDR3 DNA reads TGTGCCAGCAGCAATACGGGGACAGGCACTAATGAAAAACTGTTTTTT. It codes for CASSNTGTGTNEKLFF.

This chain connects TRBV5-6 to TRBJ1-5; D unclear. This CDR3 spans 14 amino acids. The ends were cut back, 1 base at V and 5 bases at J, with 10 bases in the middle. Germline CDR1 SGHDT, CDR2 YYEEEE. The CDR3 coding sequence is TGTGCCAGCAGCTTGAGTGTGGGCGATCAGCCCCAGCATTTT. Translation: CASSLSVGDQPQHF. The variable domain in full, completed from reference TRBV5-6 and TRBJ1-5, reads DAGVTQSPTHLIKTRGQQVTLRCSPKSGHDTVSWYQQALGQGPQFIFQYYEEEERQRGNFPDRFSGHQFPNYSSELNVNALLLGDSALYLCASSLSVGDQPQHFGDGTRLSIL.

The chain uses TRBV28 and TRBJ2-3, with 12 bases identical to TRBD2. The germline CDR1 and CDR2 sequences are MDHEN and SYDVKM. The CDR3 spans 16 residues. Trimming cost V 6 bases and J 3 bases; bases outside gene matches: 7. The CDR3 sequence is CASSQLAGGMTDTQYF. In DNA form, the CDR3 reads TGTGCCAGCAGCCAACTAGCGGGAGGTATGACAGATACGCAGTATTTT. The whole variable domain, remainder taken from reference TRBV28 and TRBJ2-3, is DVKVTQSSRYLVKRTGEKVFLECVQDMDHENMFWYRQDPGLGLRLIYFSYDVKMKEKGDIPEGYSVSREKKERFSLILESASTNQTSMYLCASSQLAGGMTDTQYFGPGTRLTVL.

There are a few counts of this clone. The chain has TRBV6-5 and TRBJ1-4; 7 nucleotides align to TRBD1. Per germline, CDR1 MNHEY and CDR2 SVGAGI. This CDR3 contains 15 residues. V gave up 4 bases and J gave up 5 bases; unmatched junction bases: 7. The CDR3 sequence: CASSSTGVVNEKLFF. The DNA for the CDR3 is TGTGCCAGCAGTTCCACAGGGGTCGTAAATGAAAAACTGTTTTTT.

The rearrangement links TRBV28 to TRBJ2-7; TRBD2 agrees at 9 bases. V trimming: 5 bases; J trimming: 7 bases; junction bases outside the gene matches: 18. The CDR3 extends over 17 amino acids. The V gene's germline CDR1 is MDHEN and CDR2 SYDVKM. CDR3 sequence reads: CASSNPSGKPNSREQYF. The DNA of the CDR3 is TGTGCCAGCAGTAATCCTAGCGGGAAACCCAACTCTCGGGAGCAGTACTTC.

V gene TRBV5-1 combines with J gene TRBJ2-5; TRBD2 is a possible D gene (6 bases). V was cut by 3 bases and J by 1 base, with 16 bases left in between. The CDR3 sequence is 16 residues long. In germline, CDR1 is SGHRS, CDR2 YFSETQ. The CDR3 DNA reads TGCGCCAGCAGCTCAGCGGGCAGAGGGTCCCAAGAGACCCAGTACTTC. As protein: CASSSAGRGSQETQYF.

The chain links TRBV28 to TRBJ1-3; D is undetermined. Trimming shortened V by 6 bases and J by 0 bases, and 9 bases separated the two germline ends. The length of the CDR3 is 14 residues. Germline V gene data show CDR1 as MDHEN and CDR2 as SYDVKM. CDR3 residues: CASSRRSSGNTIYF. The CDR3 DNA is TGTGCCAGCAGCCGGCGAAGCTCTGGAAACACCATATATTTT.